This TCR beta chain was recovered during a study of T cell repertoires in cytomegalovirus infection. Whole-study results and caveats: Cumulated frequencies of public TCR beta families served to identify carriers of CMV plus the relevant HLA.

This clonotype appeared a few times. Its antigen is currently unknown. Germline CDR1 is SGHVS and CDR2 is FQNEAQ. The CDR3 length is 16 residues. The ends were cut back, 0 bases at V and 0 bases at J, with 8 bases in the middle. TCRdb re-called the reads through MiXCR, storing one row per CDR3 protein. The profile shows 150,000 to 200,000 distinct CDR3 sequences, roughly 9.8% of them singletons. The receptor's source is a human donor in good health (CMV status not recorded). Some clones in this sample may be carry-over from other donors' samples. The specimen was PBMCs. V is TRBV7-8 and J is TRBJ2-2; D remains ambiguous. The CDR3 here is CASSLAPTPNTGELFF. CDR3 DNA: TGTGCCAGCAGCTTAGCCCCTACCCCGAACACCGGGGAGCTGTTTTTT.